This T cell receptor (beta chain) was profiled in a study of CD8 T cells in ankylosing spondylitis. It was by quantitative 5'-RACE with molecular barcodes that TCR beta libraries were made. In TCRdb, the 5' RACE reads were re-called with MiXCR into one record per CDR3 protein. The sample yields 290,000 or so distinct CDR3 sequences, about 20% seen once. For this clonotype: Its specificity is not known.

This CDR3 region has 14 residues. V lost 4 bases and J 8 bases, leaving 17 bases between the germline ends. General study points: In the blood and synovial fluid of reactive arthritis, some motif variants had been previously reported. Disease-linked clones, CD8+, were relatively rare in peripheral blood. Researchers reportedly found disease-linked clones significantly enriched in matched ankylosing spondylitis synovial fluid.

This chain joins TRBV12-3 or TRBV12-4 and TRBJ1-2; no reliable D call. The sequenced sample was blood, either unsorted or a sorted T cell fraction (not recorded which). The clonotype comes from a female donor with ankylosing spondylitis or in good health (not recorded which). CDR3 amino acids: CASSSTGRVWGYTF. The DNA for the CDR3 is TGTGCCAGCAGTTCCACCGGACGCGTGTGGGGCTACACCTTC.